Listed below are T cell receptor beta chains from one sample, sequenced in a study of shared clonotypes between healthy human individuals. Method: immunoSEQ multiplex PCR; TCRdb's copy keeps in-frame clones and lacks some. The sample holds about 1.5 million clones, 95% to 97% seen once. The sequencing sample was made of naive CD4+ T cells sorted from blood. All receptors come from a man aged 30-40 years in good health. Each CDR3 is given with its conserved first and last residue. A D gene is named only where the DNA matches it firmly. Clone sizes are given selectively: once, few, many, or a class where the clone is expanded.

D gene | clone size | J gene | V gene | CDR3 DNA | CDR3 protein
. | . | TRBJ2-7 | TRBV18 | TGTGCCAGCTCACGCGCAGGGGACTTATACGAGCAGTACTTC | CASSRAGDLYEQYF
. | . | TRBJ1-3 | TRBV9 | TGTGCCAGCACCTACTCAGAAATCCCGAGCTCTGGAAACACCATATATTTT | CASTYSEIPSSGNTIYF
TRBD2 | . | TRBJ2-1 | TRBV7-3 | TGTGCCAGCAGCATTGGACTAGCGGGAGCAGAAGAGCAGTTCTTC | CASSIGLAGAEEQFF
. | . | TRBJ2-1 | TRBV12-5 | TGTGCTAGTGGTCTGCCCCGTTTGGGAGAGCAGTTCTTC | CASGLPRLGEQFF
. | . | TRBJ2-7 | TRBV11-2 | TGTGCCAGCAGCGGACTCAGGGGATTCTACGAGCAGTACTTC | CASSGLRGFYEQYF
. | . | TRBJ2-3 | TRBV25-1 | TGTGCCAGCAGTGAATCGAGCACAGATACGCAGTATTTT | CASSESSTDTQYF
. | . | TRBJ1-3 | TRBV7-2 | TGTGCCAGCAGCTTGATTCGGTCCTCTGGAAACACCATATATTTT | CASSLIRSSGNTIYF
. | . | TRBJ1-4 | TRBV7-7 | TGTGCTAGCAGCTTAGAGGCGGGGCCCAATGAAAAACTGTTTTTT | CASSLEAGPNEKLFF
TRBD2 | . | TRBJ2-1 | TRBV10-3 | TGTGCCATCAGTGAGACTAGCGGGGGATCCTACAATGAGCAGTTCTTC | CAISETSGGSYNEQFF
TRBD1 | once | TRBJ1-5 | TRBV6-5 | TGTGCCAGCAGCCGTACAGGGGGGGTGGAACAGCTCCAGCATTTT | CASSRTGGVEQLQHF
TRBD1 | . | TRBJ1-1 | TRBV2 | TGTGCCAGCAAGAAACTGTCCGGGACAGGGAACACTGAAGCTTTCTTT | CASKKLSGTGNTEAFF
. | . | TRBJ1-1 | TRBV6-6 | TGTGCCAGCACCCATAAGGGCGGACACACTGAAGCTTTCTTT | CASTHKGGHTEAFF
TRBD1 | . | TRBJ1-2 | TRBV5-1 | TGCGCCAGCAGTGATAAATGGGACAGGGCAACGGTGGACTATGGCTACACCTTC | CASSDKWDRATVDYGYTF
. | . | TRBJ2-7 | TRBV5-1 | TGCGCCAGCAGCTTTAACTATCAGGCCGAGCAGTACTTC | CASSFNYQAEQYF
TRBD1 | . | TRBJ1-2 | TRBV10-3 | TGTGCCATCAGGGGACAGGTTCTCTATGGCTACACCTTC | CAIRGQVLYGYTF
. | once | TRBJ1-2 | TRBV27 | TGTGCCAGCAGTTTCCATAAAGACAGGAACTATGGCTACACCTTC | CASSFHKDRNYGYTF
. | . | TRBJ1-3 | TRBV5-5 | TGTGCCAGCAGCTTGGCCCCGTACCCCACAGGGAAGAGAGGAAACACCATATATTTT | CASSLAPYPTGKRGNTIYF
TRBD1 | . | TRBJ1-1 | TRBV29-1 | TGCAGCGTTGAGTTCCAACAGGGGGGGGCCACTGAAGCTTTCTTT | CSVEFQQGGATEAFF
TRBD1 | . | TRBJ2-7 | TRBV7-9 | TGTGCCAGCAGCCAGGGGACAGCTTACGAGCAGTACTTC | CASSQGTAYEQYF
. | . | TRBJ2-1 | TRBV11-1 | TGTGCCAGCAGCGTTACTGAACTTCTCGGTGCAGAGCAGTTCTTC | CASSVTELLGAEQFF
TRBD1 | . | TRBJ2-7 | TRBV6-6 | TGTGCCAGCAGTTATGGGACAGAGTCCTACGAGCAGTACTTC | CASSYGTESYEQYF
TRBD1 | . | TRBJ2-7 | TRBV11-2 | TGTGCCAGCAGCCCCCCGGGACAGGGGGCCGAGCAGTACTTC | CASSPPGQGAEQYF
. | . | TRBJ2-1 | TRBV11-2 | TGTGCCAGCAGCTTAGCCCTGGCAGGTGCCGGGGGTGAGCAGTTCTTC | CASSLALAGAGGEQFF
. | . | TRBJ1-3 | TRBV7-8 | TGTGCCAGCAGCTTACCCCCTCGGGGGGACGGAAACACCATATATTTT | CASSLPPRGDGNTIYF
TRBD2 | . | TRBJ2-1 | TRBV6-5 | TGTGCCAGCAGTTCAAGCGGGAGGGAATACTACAATGAGCAGTTCTTC | CASSSSGREYYNEQFF
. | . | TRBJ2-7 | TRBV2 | TGTGCCAGCAGTGAACAGGTCTGGGGGCAGTACTTC | CASSEQVWGQYF
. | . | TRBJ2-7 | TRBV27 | TGTGCCAGCAGTTTCCGGCAGGAGTACGAGCAGTACTTC | CASSFRQEYEQYF
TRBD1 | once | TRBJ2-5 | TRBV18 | TGTGCCAGCTCACGGACAGGGCCCCAAGAGACCCAGTACTTC | CASSRTGPQETQYF
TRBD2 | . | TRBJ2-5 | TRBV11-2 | TGTGCCAGCAGTCTTACTAGCGGGATGATTACGCAAGAGACCCAGTACTTC | CASSLTSGMITQETQYF
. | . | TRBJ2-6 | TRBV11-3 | TGTGCCAGCAGCTTTGGGGGCGCGTTAGGGGCCAACGTCCTGACTTTC | CASSFGGALGANVLTF
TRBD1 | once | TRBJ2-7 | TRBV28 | TGTGCCAGCAGAGACAGGGTATCCTACGAGCAGTACTTC | CASRDRVSYEQYF
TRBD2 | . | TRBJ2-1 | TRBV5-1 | TGCGCCAGCAGCTACGAGCGGGGTCAGTTCTTC | CASSYERGQFF
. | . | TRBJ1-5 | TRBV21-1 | TGTGCCAGCAGCAAAAAGGGAGCGGGACAGGGTTTCGATCAGCCCCAGCATTTT | CASSKKGAGQGFDQPQHF
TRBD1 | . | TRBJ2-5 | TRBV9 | TGTGCCAGCAGCGTAGCTACGGGACAGGCGTACCAAGAGACCCAGTACTTC | CASSVATGQAYQETQYF
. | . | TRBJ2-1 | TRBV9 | TGTGCCAGCAGCGTAGGTGCGGGAAACAATGAGCAGTTCTTC | CASSVGAGNNEQFF
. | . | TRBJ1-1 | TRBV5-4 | TGTGCCAGCAGCGCCACGACAGGAGGTCACACTGAAGCTTTCTTT | CASSATTGGHTEAFF
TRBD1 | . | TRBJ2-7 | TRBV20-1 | TGCAGTGCTAAACAGGGGAACGAGCAGTACTTC | CSAKQGNEQYF